These T cell receptor beta chains were read from a single sample in a study of T cell responses to AZD1222 COVID-19 vaccine. Repertoires were generated with immunoSEQ multiplex PCR, while TCRdb's copy carries only in-frame clones and drops some. The sample carries more than 90,000 clones, around 89% recorded once. The source was peripheral blood, collected 28 days after the second AZD1222 dose. All receptors come from an adult who received the AZD1222 COVID-19 vaccine. Each CDR3 is given with its conserved first and last residue.

CDR3	V
CAISRRATPPWDTQYF	TRBV10-3
CASSFLSSGRNNYGYTF	TRBV27
CARRGKTGELFF	TRBV7-5
CASSALKYQGARGYTF	TRBV6-1
CASSLGQNYGYTF	TRBV7-2
CASRGALNQPQHF	TRBV28
CATATYEQYF	TRBV28
CSFWGANTEAFF	TRBV29-1
CASSFPQDNSPLHF	TRBV5-6
CASSVTLGQPQHF	TRBV9
CASSLRDYPTDTQYF	TRBV6-2/TRBV6-3
CAAQSEVYGYTF	TRBV19
CATRQNTGELFF	TRBV24-1
CASSNRGTGLGAKNIQYF	TRBV19
CASSLPPLAGGTDTQYF	TRBV7-2
CASSFSRGIQPQHF	TRBV28
CASWAQGRLGKGGAFF	TRBV7-2
CASSLPGGAGRLDKNTEAFF	TRBV28
CASSLFDWLTNSPLHF	TRBV28
CASSIGRASGDPPYEQYF	TRBV19
CASSQKRTGRYSSYEQYF	TRBV3-1/TRBV3-2
CASSQATGIDSPLHF	TRBV3-1/TRBV3-2
CASSIRDSLDYGYTF	TRBV7-3
CAIELKPYGYTF	TRBV10-3
CASSSGPYNSPLHF	TRBV6-5
CASGLGGTEAFF	TRBV12-5
CSVKLAGSYEQYF	TRBV29-1
CATSRAETQYF	TRBV15
CAISDGPRVFSFF	TRBV10-3
CASSVNRRGEAADTQYF	TRBV9
CASSYRSGGPGEQYF	TRBV6-5
CASSAALRDSRSGANVLTF	TRBV9
CASASDASPLHF	TRBV12-5
CASSMGGGLAGMQTQYF	TRBV19
CASSRTSGGAEQFF	TRBV7-3
CASSQDVSTAAVHGYTF	TRBV4-3
CASSLGAVSTDTQYF	TRBV11-2
CASSKLIF	TRBV21-1
CASGLGTGRGTEAFF	TRBV28
CASRQGRPNTEAFF	TRBV2
CASSISSGRAGAKNIQYF	TRBV19
CASSFRGEQFF	TRBV7-2
CASTTGNSPLHF	TRBV5-1
CASSSGPRGRNTEAFF	TRBV11-2
CASSSGGQGPRSEQFF	TRBV9
CASSLSGRPGDTQYF	TRBV11-2
CATSDLSTDTQYF	TRBV24-1
CASSDSPGSTGELFF	TRBV6-4